This TCR beta chain was sequenced in a study of T-cell memory formation after mild COVID-19. The CDR3 is 15 residues long. Germline lookup yields CDR1 SQVTM and CDR2 ANQGSEA. V lost 7 bases and J lost 0, with 18 bases in between. Each CDR3 protein is one row after TCRdb ran MiXCR on the 5' RACE reads. The sample includes more than 250,000 distinct CDR3 sequences, approximately 19% of them seen just once. Findings of the study overall: Pre-infection memory showed some responding clones, and this suggested that cross-reactive memory joined. Later expanders leaned CD4+, whereas day 15 to 85 contracting clones were balanced CD4/CD8. Shrinking CD4+ clones were chiefly CM and EM; CD8+ ones were chiefly EMRA. The authors did not confirm SARS-CoV-2 specificity of second-wave clones peaking day 37.

This clonotype was observed a few times. Antigen specificity is unknown. V and J are TRBV29-1 and TRBJ1-1; D gene uncertain. The clonotype comes from a man aged 18 to 35 who had mild COVID-19 (a few samples of this study predate the infection). Cell type and time point are not known. Sequencing was performed on PBMCs or a T cell subset sorted from them (not recorded which). This chain's CDR3 is CSASQDAGLNTEAFF. In nucleotides, the CDR3 is TGCAGCGCCTCCCAAGACGCCGGATTGAACACTGAAGCTTTCTTT.